This T cell receptor beta chain originates from a study of OX40 agonist ivuxolimab in advanced cancers. This CDR3 is built from 13 residues. The germline V gene has CDR1 MDHEN and CDR2 SYDVKM. V lost 6 bases and J lost 1, with 7 bases in between. TCRdb keeps only in-frame clones here, not all; method: immunoSEQ multiplex PCR. The table shows approximately 62,000 clones, with roughly 86% occurring only once. The TCR was taken from an adult with an advanced solid tumor such as melanoma, head and neck, liver or kidney cancer. This specimen was CD4+ or CD8+ T cells sorted from blood, taken in a trial of the OX40 agonist ivuxolimab. This chain uses TRBV28 with TRBJ1-3; D is uncertain. CDR3 DNA: TGTGCCAGCAGAAAGAATTCTGGAAACACCATATATTTT. It yields the protein CASRKNSGNTIYF.